This TCR beta chain was obtained from a study of T cell responses to AZD1222 COVID-19 vaccine. V shed 3 bases, J shed 6 bases, and the junction held 7 bases outside the gene matches. The germline gives CDR1 LNHDA, CDR2 SQIVND (reference sequence). The CDR3 runs to 17 residues. Sequencing was performed with immunoSEQ multiplex PCR; in TCRdb, only in-frame clones are kept and a portion is missing. The sample has about 130,000 clones; around 92% are singletons. The clonotype comes from an adult in good health. The chain uses TRBV19 and TRBJ2-3; 15 bases agree with TRBD2. Sequenced here: peripheral blood, sampled on day 0 of AZD1222 vaccination. CDR3 DNA: TGTGCCAGTAGTATTGGAGGGACTAGCGGGGGGATGGATACGCAGTATTTT. Protein product: CASSIGGTSGGMDTQYF.